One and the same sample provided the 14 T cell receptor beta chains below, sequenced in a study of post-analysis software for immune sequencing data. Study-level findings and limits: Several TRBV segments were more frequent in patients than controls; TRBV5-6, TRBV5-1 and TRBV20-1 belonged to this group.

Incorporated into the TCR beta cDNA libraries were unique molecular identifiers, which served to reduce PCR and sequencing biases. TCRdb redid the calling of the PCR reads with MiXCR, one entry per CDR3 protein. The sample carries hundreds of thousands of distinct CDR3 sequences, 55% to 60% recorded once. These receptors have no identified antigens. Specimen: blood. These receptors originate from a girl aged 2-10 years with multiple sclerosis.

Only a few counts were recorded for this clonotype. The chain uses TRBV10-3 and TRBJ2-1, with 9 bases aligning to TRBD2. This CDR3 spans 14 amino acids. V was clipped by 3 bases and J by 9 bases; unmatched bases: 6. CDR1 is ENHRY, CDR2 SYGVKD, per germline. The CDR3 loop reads CAISEIAGDSEQFF. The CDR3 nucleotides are TGTGCCATCAGTGAAATAGCGGGAGACTCTGAGCAGTTCTTC.

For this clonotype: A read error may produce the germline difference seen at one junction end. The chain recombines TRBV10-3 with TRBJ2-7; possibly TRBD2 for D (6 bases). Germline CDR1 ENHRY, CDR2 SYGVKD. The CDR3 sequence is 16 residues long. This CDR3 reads CATSDPVAAGSYEQYF. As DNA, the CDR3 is TGTGCCACCAGTGATCCGGTGGCGGCGGGATCCTACGAGCAGTACTTC.

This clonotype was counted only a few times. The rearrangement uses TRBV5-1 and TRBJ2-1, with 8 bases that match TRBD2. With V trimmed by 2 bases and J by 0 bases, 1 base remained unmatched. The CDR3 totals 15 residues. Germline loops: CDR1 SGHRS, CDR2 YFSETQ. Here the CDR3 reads CASSFSGGSYNEQFF. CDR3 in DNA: TGCGCCAGCAGCTTCAGCGGGGGCTCCTACAATGAGCAGTTCTTC.

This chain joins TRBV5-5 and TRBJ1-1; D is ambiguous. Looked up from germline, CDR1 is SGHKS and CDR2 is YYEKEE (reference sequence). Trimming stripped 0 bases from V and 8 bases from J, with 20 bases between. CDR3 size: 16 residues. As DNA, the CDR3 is TGTGCCAGCAGCTTGGGGGAAGGTTCGGTCTCGGCCGAAGCTTTCTTT. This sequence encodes CASSLGEGSVSAEAFF.

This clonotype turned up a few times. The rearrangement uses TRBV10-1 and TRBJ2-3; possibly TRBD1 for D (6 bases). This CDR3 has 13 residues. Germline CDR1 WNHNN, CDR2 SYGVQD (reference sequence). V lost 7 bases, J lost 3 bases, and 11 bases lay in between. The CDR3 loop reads CASTFQGTDTQYF. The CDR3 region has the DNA TGCGCCAGCACATTCCAGGGGACAGATACGCAGTATTTT.

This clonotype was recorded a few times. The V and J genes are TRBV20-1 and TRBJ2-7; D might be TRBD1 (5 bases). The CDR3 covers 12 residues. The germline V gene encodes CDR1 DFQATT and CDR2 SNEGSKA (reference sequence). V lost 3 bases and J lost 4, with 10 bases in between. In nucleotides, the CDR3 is TGCAGTGCTAGCAGAACAGGATACGAGCAGTACTTC. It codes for CSASRTGYEQYF.

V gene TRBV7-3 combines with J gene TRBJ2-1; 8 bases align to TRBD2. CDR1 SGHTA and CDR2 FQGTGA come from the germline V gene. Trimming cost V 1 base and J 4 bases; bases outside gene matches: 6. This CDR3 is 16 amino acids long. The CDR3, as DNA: TGTGCCAGCAGCTTAAGACGACTAGCGAATTACAATGAGCAGTTCTTC. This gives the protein CASSLRRLANYNEQFF.

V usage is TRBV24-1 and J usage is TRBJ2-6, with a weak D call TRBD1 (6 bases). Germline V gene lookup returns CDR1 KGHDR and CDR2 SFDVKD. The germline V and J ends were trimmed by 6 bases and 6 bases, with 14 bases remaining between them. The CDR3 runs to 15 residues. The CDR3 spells CATSIGGREANVLTF. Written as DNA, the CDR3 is TGTGCCACCAGTATTGGGGGCAGAGAGGCCAACGTCCTGACTTTC.

In nucleotides, the CDR3 is TGCGCCAGCAGCTTGATAGGACTAGCGGGAGACGAGACCCAGTACTTC. Amino acids: CASSLIGLAGDETQYF. The chain links TRBV5-1 to TRBJ2-7, with TRBD2 matching 13 bases. Judging by the DNA end, TRBJ2-5 fits better; the J call may be wrong. The CDR3 is 16 amino acids. Germline V gene lookup returns CDR1 SGHRS and CDR2 YFSETQ.

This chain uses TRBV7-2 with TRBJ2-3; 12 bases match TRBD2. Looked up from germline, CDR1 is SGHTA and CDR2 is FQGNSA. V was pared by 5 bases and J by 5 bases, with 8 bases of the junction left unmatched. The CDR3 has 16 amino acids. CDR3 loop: CASSLRTSGIIDTQYF. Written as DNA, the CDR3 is TGTGCCAGCAGCCTCCGGACTAGCGGGATCATAGATACGCAGTATTTT.

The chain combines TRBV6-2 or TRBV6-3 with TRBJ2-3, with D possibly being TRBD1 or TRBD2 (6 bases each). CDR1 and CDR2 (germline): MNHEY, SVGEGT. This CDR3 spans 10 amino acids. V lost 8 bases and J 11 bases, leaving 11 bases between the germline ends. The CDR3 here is CASRRDKQYF. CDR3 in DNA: TGTGCCAGCCGGAGGGACAAGCAGTATTTT.

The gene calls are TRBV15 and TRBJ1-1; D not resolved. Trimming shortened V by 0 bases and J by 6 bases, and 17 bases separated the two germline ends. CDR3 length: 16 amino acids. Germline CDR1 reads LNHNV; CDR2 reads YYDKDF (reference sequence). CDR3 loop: CATSRDRSRRVAEAFF. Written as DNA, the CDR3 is TGTGCCACCAGCAGAGATCGAAGCAGGAGAGTCGCTGAAGCTTTCTTT. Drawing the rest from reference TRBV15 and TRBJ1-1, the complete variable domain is DAMVIQNPRYQVTQFGKPVTLSCSQTLNHNVMYWYQQKSSQAPKLLFHYYDKDFNNEADTPDNFQSRRPNTSFCFLDIRSPGLGDTAMYLCATSRDRSRRVAEAFFGQGTRLTVV.

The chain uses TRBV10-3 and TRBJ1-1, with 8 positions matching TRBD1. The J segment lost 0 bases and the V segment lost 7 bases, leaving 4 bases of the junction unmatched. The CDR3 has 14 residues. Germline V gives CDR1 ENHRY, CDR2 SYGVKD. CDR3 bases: TGTGCCATCACCGGACAGGGCCTGAACACTGAAGCTTTCTTT. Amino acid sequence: CAITGQGLNTEAFF.

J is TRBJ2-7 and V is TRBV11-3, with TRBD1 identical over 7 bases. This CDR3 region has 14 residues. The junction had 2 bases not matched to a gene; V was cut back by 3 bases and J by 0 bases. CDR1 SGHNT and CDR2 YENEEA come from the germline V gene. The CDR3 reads CASSLGQFSYEQYF. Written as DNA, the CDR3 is TGTGCCAGCAGCTTGGGACAGTTCTCCTACGAGCAGTACTTC.